One sample yielded the 30 T cell receptor beta chains listed below, sequenced in a study of blood T cells in healthy people across ages. Primed by a sample-barcoded 5' primer and a J-beta primer mix, a second PCR proceeded for 7 to 11 cycles. Each CDR3 protein is one row after TCRdb ran MiXCR on the 5' RACE reads. Of approximately 1,100,000 distinct CDR3 sequences in the sample, less than 50% were seen once. Material for sequencing was blood. The origin of the receptors is an older woman in good health.

V is TRBV6-6 and J is TRBJ2-1, with 10 bases that match TRBD2. Germline V gives CDR1 MNHNY, CDR2 SVGAGI (reference sequence). CDR3 length: 16 residues. The V segment lost 4 bases and the J segment 4 bases; nucleotides outside the gene matches: 7. The CDR3: CASSLIRGLAYNEQFF. CDR3 coding DNA: TGTGCCAGCAGTTTAATCCGGGGACTAGCGTACAATGAGCAGTTCTTC.

The chain recombines TRBV28 with TRBJ1-4; D not certain. The CDR3 length is 15 residues. Germline V gives CDR1 MDHEN, CDR2 SYDVKM. Trimming stripped 6 bases from V and 7 bases from J, with 18 bases between. The chain's CDR3 is CASSQIEKSGEKLFF. Written as DNA, the CDR3 is TGTGCCAGCAGCCAAATTGAGAAATCTGGTGAAAAACTGTTTTTT. Combining the CDR3 with reference TRBV28 and TRBJ1-4 gives the whole variable domain DVKVTQSSRYLVKRTGEKVFLECVQDMDHENMFWYRQDPGLGLRLIYFSYDVKMKEKGDIPEGYSVSREKKERFSLILESASTNQTSMYLCASSQIEKSGEKLFFGSGTQLSVL.

J is TRBJ2-5 and V is TRBV6-2 or TRBV6-3; D remains ambiguous. The CDR3 sequence is 17 residues long. Trimming stripped 1 base from V and 6 bases from J, with 21 bases between. The germline V gene has CDR1 MNHEY and CDR2 SVGEGT. CDR3 nucleotides: TGTGCCAGCAGTTACTTCCCGTTAAGACCAGAAGTAAAGACCCAGTACTTC. Amino acids: CASSYFPLRPEVKTQYF.

The chain joins TRBV27 to TRBJ2-7; D is unclear. This CDR3 has 14 residues. Trimming stripped 6 bases from V and 7 bases from J, with 19 bases between. CDR1 is MNHEY, CDR2 SMNVEV, per germline (reference sequence). The CDR3 reads CASSPPEKGREQYF. The DNA for the CDR3 is TGTGCCAGCAGCCCCCCTGAAAAAGGGCGTGAGCAGTACTTC.

The CDR3 DNA sequence: TGCGCCAGCAGCCAAGAATTTGGGGGCGTCACCGGGGAGCTGTTTTTT. It is translated as CASSQEFGGVTGELFF. The V gene is TRBV4-1, the J gene TRBJ2-2; tentatively, D is TRBD1 (6 bases). The length of the CDR3 is 16 residues. CDR1 MGHRA and CDR2 YSYEKL come from the germline V gene. Trimming removed 0 bases from V and 4 bases from J, with 12 bases in between.

This rearrangement joins TRBV10-2 to TRBJ2-7; D not certain. The CDR3 is made up of 12 amino acids. Germline-derived CDR1 and CDR2 are WSHSY and SAAADI. Between the trimmed V and J ends, which lost 3 bases and 1 base, there was a span of 4 bases. CDR3 nucleotides: TGCGCCAGCAGTGAACAGTCCTACGAGCAGTACTTC. This gives the protein CASSEQSYEQYF.

The chain uses TRBV2 and TRBJ1-1; the D is unclear. The length of the CDR3 is 14 residues. From germline, CDR1 is SNHLY and CDR2 FYNNEI. V shed 10 bases and J shed 0 bases, with 15 bases lying between them. CDR3 nucleotides: TGTGCCAAAGGTGCGGGGATTTTGAACACTGAAGCTTTCTTT. Amino acid sequence: CAKGAGILNTEAFF.

This clonotype was detected ten times or more. V gene TRBV11-1 combines with J gene TRBJ2-1; either TRBD1 or TRBD2 may fit D (5 bases each). Germline V gives CDR1 SGHAT, CDR2 FQDESV (reference sequence). V lost 2 bases and J 9 bases, leaving 14 bases between the germline ends. The CDR3 runs 14 residues. The DNA of the CDR3 is TGTGCCAGCAGCTTAAATTTGGGGGAAGGTGAGCAGTTCTTC. This sequence encodes CASSLNLGEGEQFF.

The rearrangement uses TRBV4-2 and TRBJ2-7; 14 bases are shared with TRBD2. Germline V gene sequence: CDR1 LGHNA, CDR2 YNFKEQ. The junction had 5 bases not matched to a gene; V was cut back by 0 bases and J by 7 bases. The CDR3 spans 16 residues. The chain's CDR3 is CASSQDRLAGGREQYF. The CDR3 nucleotides are TGTGCCAGCAGCCAAGACCGACTAGCGGGAGGGAGGGAGCAGTACTTC.

In DNA form, the CDR3 reads TGTGCCATCAGGAGGCAGGCCGGGGATACGCAGTATTTT. It is translated as CAIRRQAGDTQYF. The gene calls are TRBV10-3 and TRBJ2-3, with D hard to call. Germline assignment: CDR1 ENHRY and CDR2 SYGVKD. V was trimmed by 6 bases and J by 6 bases, leaving 13 bases between them. The CDR3 has 13 residues.

This clonotype occurred a few times. A junction boundary mismatches the germline segment, possibly from a read error. The V and J genes are TRBV6-2 or TRBV6-3 and TRBJ2-3, with TRBD2 matching 8 bases. Per germline, CDR1 MNHEY and CDR2 SVGEGT. The CDR3 covers 14 residues. The CDR3 DNA follows: TGTGCCTGCAGTTACGGGACTAGTACAAATACGCAGTATTTT. It is translated as CACSYGTSTNTQYF.

The chain links TRBV29-1 to TRBJ1-3; no clear D gene. The CDR3 covers 13 residues. Germline V gene sequence: CDR1 SQVTM, CDR2 ANQGSEA. V lost 3 bases, J lost 0 bases, and 6 bases lay in between. Here the CDR3 reads CSVEGVSGNTIYF. The CDR3 DNA reads TGCAGCGTTGAGGGCGTCTCTGGAAACACCATATATTTT.

The J gene is TRBJ2-2, the V gene TRBV6-5; 10 bases are a match to TRBD2. With 8 bases clipped from V and 1 base from J, the junction kept 7 bases outside the gene matches. The CDR3 runs to 16 residues. Germline V gene data show CDR1 as MNHEY and CDR2 as SVGAGI. The CDR3: CASGIRTSGNTGELFF. CDR3 nucleotides: TGTGCCAGCGGAATAAGGACTAGCGGGAACACCGGGGAGCTGTTTTTT.

V usage is TRBV11-3 and J usage is TRBJ2-1, with a tentative D call TRBD2 (6 bases). V gave up 1 base and J gave up 0 bases, with 10 bases separating them. CDR1 is SGHNT and CDR2 is YENEEA in the germline V gene. This CDR3 region has 16 residues. The CDR3 here is CASSLGGMDSYNEQFF. For the CDR3, the DNA is TGTGCCAGCAGCTTAGGCGGGATGGACTCCTACAATGAGCAGTTCTTC. Supplemented by reference TRBV11-3 and TRBJ2-1, the full variable domain reads EAGVVQSPRYKIIEKKQPVAFWCNPISGHNTLYWYLQNLGQGPELLIRYENEEAVDDSQLPKDRFSAERLKGVDSTLKIQPAELGDSAVYLCASSLGGMDSYNEQFFGPGTRLTVL.

The chain uses TRBV27 and TRBJ2-5, with 7 bases matching TRBD1. This CDR3 has 16 residues. V dropped 2 bases and J dropped 2; count of bases not matched to a gene: 8. Germline V CDR1 and CDR2: MNHEY, SMNVEV (reference sequence). The CDR3 sequence is CASSLKGATRQETQYF. The CDR3 coding sequence is TGTGCCAGCAGTTTAAAGGGGGCCACCCGTCAAGAGACCCAGTACTTC.

The chain carries TRBV2 and TRBJ2-7, with 7 bases aligning to TRBD2. The CDR3 has 15 residues. Looked up from germline, CDR1 is SNHLY and CDR2 is FYNNEI. Trimming at V came to 7 bases and at J to 5 bases, leaving 14 bases not matched to a gene. The CDR3, as DNA: TGTGCCAGCATTTTTACTAGCGCTGGGTACAACGAGCAGTACTTC. This encodes CASIFTSAGYNEQYF.

In this sample, this clonotype turned up a few times. V usage is TRBV11-2 and J usage is TRBJ2-7; D may be TRBD1 or TRBD2 (6 bases each). V lost 5 bases and J 7 bases, leaving 18 bases between the germline ends. The CDR3 runs 14 residues. Germline V gives CDR1 SGHAT, CDR2 FQNNGV. The CDR3 DNA is TGTGCCAGCAGCGAAAAATCCCAGGGGAGGGAGCAGTACTTC. It translates to CASSEKSQGREQYF.

In its sample, this clonotype was seen many times. The chain joins TRBV5-1 to TRBJ2-7; D is unresolved. This CDR3 region has 12 residues. Germline-derived CDR1 and CDR2 are SGHRS and YFSETQ. V lost 3 bases, J lost 2 bases, and 6 bases lay in between. CDR3 sequence: CASSSHTYEQYF. The CDR3 coding sequence is TGCGCCAGCAGCTCACATACCTACGAGCAGTACTTC.

This clonotype was observed a handful of times. The chain couples TRBV29-1 to TRBJ2-1; D is undetermined. With 5 bases removed from V and 4 bases from J, the gap between germline ends came to 15 bases. Germline-derived CDR1 and CDR2 are SQVTM and ANQGSEA. CDR3 length equals 14 residues. The CDR3 nucleotides read TGCAGCGTTTCACACAGACTCGTGTACAATGAGCAGTTCTTC. Its translation is CSVSHRLVYNEQFF.

The V gene is TRBV29-1, the J gene TRBJ2-7, with D maybe TRBD1 (5 bases). Trimming removed 4 bases from V and 7 bases from J, with 14 bases in between. This CDR3 comprises 12 residues. Germline-derived CDR1 and CDR2 are SQVTM and ANQGSEA. The CDR3 DNA sequence: TGCAGCGTTGTGCGACAGTACAATGAGCAGTACTTC. Translating it yields CSVVRQYNEQYF.

The chain couples TRBV10-3 to TRBJ2-1; 9 bases line up with TRBD1. Germline V gives CDR1 ENHRY, CDR2 SYGVKD. The CDR3 consists of 16 residues. Trimming at V came to 3 bases and at J to 1 base, leaving 4 bases not matched to a gene. The CDR3 bases are TGTGCCATCAGTGAATCCGGGACAGGGTCCTACAATGAGCAGTTCTTC. Protein: CAISESGTGSYNEQFF.

J is TRBJ2-1 and V is TRBV14; D is ambiguous. The V end was cut by 1 base, the J end by 3 bases, with 7 bases between. CDR1 SGHDN and CDR2 FVKESK come from the germline V gene. The CDR3 spans 14 residues. The CDR3: CASSQARNYNEQFF. CDR3 bases: TGTGCCAGCAGCCAAGCGCGGAACTACAATGAGCAGTTCTTC. Together with reference TRBV14 and TRBJ2-1, the CDR3 gives the full variable domain: EAGVTQFPSHSVIEKGQTVTLRCDPISGHDNLYWYRRVMGKEIKFLLHFVKESKQDESGMPNNRFLAERTGGTYSTLKVQPAELEDSGVYFCASSQARNYNEQFFGPGTRLTVL.

The chain combines TRBV10-3 with TRBJ2-2; 11 nucleotides agree with TRBD1. The CDR3 totals 14 residues. Losses at the gene ends were 6 bases for V and 7 bases for J; bases not matched to a gene: 4. The V gene's germline CDR1 is ENHRY and CDR2 SYGVKD. The CDR3 DNA is TGTGCCATCAGGGACAGGGGGCTTGGCGGGGAGCTGTTTTTT. As protein: CAIRDRGLGGELFF.

CDR3 coding DNA: TGTGCCAGCAGTTACGCAAGGACCGGGACCAAGAATGGCTACACCTTC. Protein: CASSYARTGTKNGYTF. The chain uses TRBV6-5 and TRBJ1-2, with D maybe TRBD1 (5 bases). CDR1 and CDR2 (germline): MNHEY, SVGAGI. With 2 bases removed from V and 6 bases from J, the gap between germline ends came to 19 bases. This CDR3 is built from 16 residues.

The sample holds a few counts of this clonotype. V is TRBV10-1 and J is TRBJ2-7; D may be TRBD1 (5 bases). CDR3 length equals 10 residues. Germline CDR1 is WNHNN and CDR2 is SYGVQD (reference sequence). Trimming left V 9 bases short and J 6 bases short, with 9 bases between. The CDR3 loop is CARGPSEQYF. The DNA of the CDR3 is TGCGCCAGGGGGCCCAGCGAGCAGTACTTC.

V gene TRBV4-2 combines with J gene TRBJ2-3; TRBD2 is a possible D gene (6 bases). V was shortened by 3 bases and J by 2 bases, with 15 bases between the two germline ends. The CDR3 totals 16 residues. Germline CDR1 is LGHNA and CDR2 is YNFKEQ. The CDR3 nucleotides read TGTGCCAGCAGCCATTCCACAGCGGGCCACACAGATACGCAGTATTTT. It translates to CASSHSTAGHTDTQYF.

This clonotype was observed a handful of times. This chain links TRBV7-9 with TRBJ1-2; D is uncertain. Trimming pared 1 base from V and 2 bases from J, leaving 11 bases between. The CDR3 runs to 15 residues. From germline, CDR1 is SEHNR and CDR2 FQNEAQ (reference sequence). In nucleotides, the CDR3 is TGTGCCAGCAGCTTAGGCACGGCTCGGAACTATGGCTACACCTTC. Translated: CASSLGTARNYGYTF.

The chain couples TRBV3-1 to TRBJ2-5; unclear D gene. V was trimmed by 4 bases and J by 11 bases, leaving 20 bases between them. CDR3 length: 14 residues. Germline V gives CDR1 LGHDT, CDR2 YNNKEL (reference sequence). The CDR3: CASSPMPSYNEQYF. The CDR3 nucleotides read TGTGCCAGCAGCCCAATGCCCTCCTACAATGAGCAGTACTTC.

V gene TRBV10-3 combines with J gene TRBJ2-5; a possible D gene is TRBD1 (7 bases). Deletions cut 8 bases from V and 0 bases from J, with 13 bases between. Germline V lookup: CDR1 ENHRY, CDR2 SYGVKD. The CDR3 runs 14 residues. In DNA, the CDR3 is TGTGCCATCGGAGGGGGCCCAAACCAAGAGACCCAGTACTTC. Translating gives CAIGGGPNQETQYF.

Concerning this clonotype: Just one base apart from a much larger clone, this may be a read error. The CDR3 is CASSDPKNVQYF. The CDR3, as DNA: TGTGCCAGCAGCGACCCCAAAAACGTTCAGTACTTC. The chain links TRBV5-5 to TRBJ2-7; D is unresolved. This CDR3 spans 12 amino acids. Germline V gene sequence: CDR1 SGHKS, CDR2 YYEKEE (reference sequence). Trimming cost V 4 bases and J 10 bases, with 15 bases left between them.